The 20 T cell receptor beta chains presented below share a single source sample, sequenced in a study of T-cell reconstitution after alpha-beta-depleted transplantation in children. Library preparation (for TCRbeta) was performed with unique molecular identifiers. TCRdb itself ran the PCR reads through MiXCR, one entry per CDR3 protein. In the table there are about 980,000 distinct CDR3 sequences, roughly 29% of which are singletons. The sample consisted of PBMCs, mostly from graft donor cells, taken 360 days after TCRalphabeta/CD19-depleted stem cell transplant. The source of these receptors is a boy less than two years old who had a stem cell transplant for SCID, so the T cells may come from the graft donor.

This clonotype has more than one count but fewer than ten. The chain is built from TRBV29-1 and TRBJ2-7; possible D gene TRBD1, 5 bases. The CDR3 contains 14 residues. CDR1 and CDR2 from the germline V gene are SQVTM and ANQGSEA. V gave up 3 bases and J gave up 2 bases, with 14 bases separating them. DNA for the CDR3: TGCAGCGTTGAGTTGACAGCAGCCCCCTACGAGCAGTACTTC. Translation gives CSVELTAAPYEQYF.

This clonotype was counted a few times. This chain connects TRBV7-2 to TRBJ2-3; D call uncertain. This CDR3 region has 14 residues. V was clipped by 0 bases and J by 5 bases, with 9 bases between them. The germline gives CDR1 SGHTA, CDR2 FQGNSA. The chain's CDR3 is CASSLASRGDTQYF. Here the CDR3 DNA reads TGTGCCAGCAGCTTAGCGAGTCGAGGAGATACGCAGTATTTT.

This clonotype showed up just a few times. The chain recombines TRBV10-3 with TRBJ2-2; perhaps TRBD1 as D (6 bases). This CDR3 spans 12 amino acids. V shed 6 bases and J shed 6 bases, with 8 bases lying between them. Per germline, CDR1 ENHRY and CDR2 SYGVKD. Written as DNA, the CDR3 is TGTGCCATCAGGGGGACATCCGGGGAGCTGTTTTTT. Translation: CAIRGTSGELFF.

This clonotype occurred a few times. The chain recombines TRBV3-1 with TRBJ1-5; the D gene is possibly TRBD1 (6 bases). The CDR3 has 16 amino acids. Trimming removed 1 base at V and 4 bases at J, with 14 bases between. Germline-derived CDR1 and CDR2 are LGHDT and YNNKEL (reference sequence). CDR3 coding DNA: TGTGCCAGCAGCCAAGGGGGACAAACTCATAATCAGCCCCAGCATTTT. This codes for CASSQGGQTHNQPQHF.

The rearrangement uses TRBV6-1 and TRBJ2-3; D possibly corresponds to TRBD1 (6 bases). Looked up from germline, CDR1 is MNHNS and CDR2 is SASEGT. With 5 bases removed from V and 1 base from J, the gap between germline ends came to 13 bases. This CDR3 region has 15 residues. CDR3 nucleotides: TGTGCCAGCAGTAGGGGGACCCGCGGCACAGATACGCAGTATTTT. Its translation: CASSRGTRGTDTQYF.

The gene calls are TRBV4-1 and TRBJ1-1, with D unclear. V shed 0 bases and J shed 1 base, with 12 bases lying between them. Germline CDR1 reads MGHRA; CDR2 reads YSYEKL. The CDR3 runs 16 residues. As DNA, the CDR3 is TGCGCCAGCAGCCAAGATCGTTGGGAGGGGAACACTGAAGCTTTCTTT. It encodes CASSQDRWEGNTEAFF.

V is TRBV5-1 and J is TRBJ1-5; D not certain. The V end lost 0 bases, the J end lost 3 bases, and 19 bases lay between the germline ends. CDR3 length equals 18 residues. Germline CDR1 and CDR2: SGHRS and YFSETQ. Written as DNA, the CDR3 is TGCGCCAGCAGCTTGGCTTTCCAGGTTGTCTGGTACAATCAGCCCCAGCATTTT. Encoded protein: CASSLAFQVVWYNQPQHF.

The J gene is TRBJ2-5, the V gene TRBV5-1, with TRBD1 matching over 10 bases. V lost 7 bases to trimming and J lost 5 bases; unmatched junction nucleotides: 5. The CDR3 contains 13 residues. Germline CDR1 and CDR2: SGHRS and YFSETQ. CDR3 in DNA: TGCGCCAGCCTTCCGACAGGGGGCGAGACCCAGTACTTC. It encodes CASLPTGGETQYF.

This chain connects TRBV12-3 or TRBV12-4 to TRBJ1-1, with TRBD1 as a possible D gene (5 bases). Trimming removed 5 bases at V and 1 base at J, with 17 bases between. CDR3 size: 16 residues. In nucleotides, the CDR3 is TGTGCCAGCAGTCCCGGGACGGACTCTAGGAACACTGAAGCTTTCTTT. Translated: CASSPGTDSRNTEAFF.

This clonotype was observed a handful of times. The genes are TRBV12-3 or TRBV12-4 and TRBJ1-1, with D unclear. V shed 4 bases and J shed 1 base, with 10 bases lying between them. There are 14 residues in the CDR3. DNA of the CDR3: TGTGCCAGCAGTTGGGGAGTGACGAACACTGAAGCTTTCTTT. The encoded protein is CASSWGVTNTEAFF.

The rearrangement uses TRBV5-4 and TRBJ1-3, with D tentatively TRBD1 (5 bases). The CDR3 sequence is 15 residues long. V gave up 3 bases and J gave up 2 bases, with 12 bases separating them. Germline loops: CDR1 SGHNT, CDR2 YYREEE (reference sequence). CDR3 nucleotides: TGTGCCAGCAGCTGGGAAGCAGGGACTGGAAACACCATATATTTT. It is translated as CASSWEAGTGNTIYF.

This clonotype was counted only a few times. The chain joins TRBV4-2 to TRBJ1-1; D is possibly TRBD1 (6 bases). Between the trimmed V and J ends, which lost 1 base and 4 bases, there was a span of 16 bases. Germline CDR1 is LGHNA and CDR2 is YNFKEQ. This CDR3 is built from 16 residues. CDR3: CASSQVQGGLGTEAFF. CDR3 coding DNA: TGTGCCAGCAGCCAAGTACAGGGAGGTCTGGGCACTGAAGCTTTCTTT.

This clonotype has just a few counts. The chain uses TRBV29-1 and TRBJ2-3, with a tentative D call TRBD2 (6 bases). The CDR3 has 14 residues. V gave up 6 bases and J gave up 3 bases, with 16 bases separating them. Looked up from germline, CDR1 is SQVTM and CDR2 is ANQGSEA. This CDR3 is CSVRGLPSTDTQYF. The DNA for the CDR3 is TGCAGCGTGCGGGGACTCCCCTCTACAGATACGCAGTATTTT.

This clonotype was found a few times. This chain joins TRBV7-9 and TRBJ2-1; D uncertain. The CDR3 is 14 amino acids. Trimming removed 5 bases at V and 6 bases at J, with 14 bases between. The germline gives CDR1 SEHNR, CDR2 FQNEAQ (reference sequence). This chain's CDR3 is CASSPPTGLNEQFF. The CDR3 DNA reads TGTGCCAGCAGCCCGCCGACTGGGCTCAATGAGCAGTTCTTC.

In this sample, this clonotype turned up a few times. This chain connects TRBV20-1 to TRBJ2-3, with TRBD2 matching 8 bases. Germline V gene sequence: CDR1 DFQATT, CDR2 SNEGSKA (reference sequence). This CDR3 region has 15 residues. Unmatched junction bases numbered 9, after V lost 5 bases and J lost 2 bases. CDR3 bases: TGCAGTGCTCTCGGGGGGGGGTTTAACACAGATACGCAGTATTTT. Translating gives CSALGGGFNTDTQYF.

This clonotype appeared a few times. The chain combines TRBV24-1 with TRBJ2-5; 10 bases are a match to TRBD1. Germline V lookup: CDR1 KGHDR, CDR2 SFDVKD. Unmatched junction bases numbered 2, after V lost 1 base and J lost 4 bases. The CDR3 has 15 amino acids. The CDR3 DNA follows: TGTGCCACCAGTGATTTCGGACAGGGGGTAGAGACCCAGTACTTC. Protein sequence: CATSDFGQGVETQYF.

This clonotype was detected a few times. The chain couples TRBV6-9 to TRBJ1-2; D is unresolved. The CDR3 spans 16 residues. Germline assignment: CDR1 MNHGY and CDR2 SVAAGI. With 0 bases removed from V and 4 bases from J, the gap between germline ends came to 15 bases. The CDR3 region has the DNA TGTGCCAGCAGTTATTCGGCTCGGCAGCCCTTCTATGGCTACACCTTC. It translates to CASSYSARQPFYGYTF.

This clonotype was picked up a small number of times. The chain couples TRBV13 to TRBJ2-7; D is uncertain. V gave up 1 base and J gave up 1 base, with 8 bases separating them. This CDR3 contains 14 residues. Germline values: CDR1 PRHDT, CDR2 FYEKMQ (reference sequence). This chain's CDR3 is CASSLAALSYEQYF. CDR3 nucleotide sequence: TGTGCCAGCAGCTTAGCCGCCCTTTCCTACGAGCAGTACTTC.

This CDR3 reads CASSASYSRSPLHF. Here the CDR3 DNA reads TGTGCCAGCAGTGCCTCTTACAGCCGATCACCCCTCCACTTT. The chain joins TRBV9 to TRBJ1-6; D is ambiguous. Germline-derived CDR1 and CDR2 are SGDLS and YYNGEE. V dropped 5 bases and J dropped 10 bases, with 16 bases sitting between them. This CDR3 contains 14 residues.

This sequence joins TRBV29-1 and TRBJ2-7, with D possibly matching TRBD2 (6 bases). With 3 bases removed from V and 4 bases from J, the gap between germline ends came to 7 bases. CDR3 length equals 11 residues. Germline CDR1 SQVTM, CDR2 ANQGSEA. CDR3 bases: TGCAGCGTTGACGGGGGATACGAGCAGTACTTC. Its translation: CSVDGGYEQYF.